The 18 T cell receptor beta chains presented below share a single source sample, sequenced in a study of cytomegalovirus exposure and HLA in healthy donors. 13 Jbeta primers and 60 Vbeta primers were used for the PCR. Only in-frame clones appear in the TCRdb table, and some are missing; sequencing was by immunoSEQ multiplex PCR. This table has roughly 190,000 clones, 74% appearing once. The sample comprised PBMCs. These receptors all come from a woman aged 25-40 years in good health and CMV-seropositive.

The CDR3 loop is CASSAWGDEQFF. Written as DNA, the CDR3 is TGTGCCAGCAGCGCCTGGGGGGATGAGCAGTTCTTC. The chain joins TRBV5-6 to TRBJ2-1; maybe TRBD2 (6 bases). The V gene lost 4 bases and the J gene lost 8 bases, with 10 bases spanning the gap. The germline V gene encodes CDR1 SGHDT and CDR2 YYEEEE. The CDR3 loop spans 12 amino acids.

The chain's CDR3 is CASSGNPGQGGPQHF. The CDR3 region has the DNA TGTGCCAGCAGTGGCAACCCGGGACAGGGGGGGCCCCAGCATTTT. This chain joins TRBV2 and TRBJ1-5, with 11 bases that match TRBD1. The V gene's germline CDR1 is SNHLY and CDR2 FYNNEI. J gave up 9 bases and V 4 bases, and 8 bases lay outside the gene matches. The CDR3 has 15 amino acids.

V gene TRBV7-2 combines with J gene TRBJ1-2, with unresolved D. Per the germline V gene, CDR1 is SGHTA and CDR2 is FQGNSA. The CDR3 consists of 14 residues. V was trimmed by 1 base and J by 1 base, leaving 7 bases between them. The CDR3 region has the DNA TGTGCCAGCAGCTTAGGTAACGGTAACTATGGCTACACCTTC. Amino acid sequence: CASSLGNGNYGYTF.

The chain couples TRBV5-5 to TRBJ2-1; 12 bases align to TRBD2. V lost 3 bases to trimming and J lost 7 bases; unmatched junction nucleotides: 2. The V gene's germline CDR1 is SGHKS and CDR2 YYEKEE (reference sequence). This CDR3 has 14 residues. The CDR3 region is CASSSLAGGNEQFF. The CDR3 nucleotides are TGTGCCAGCAGCTCACTAGCGGGAGGTAATGAGCAGTTCTTC.

The chain links TRBV11-2 to TRBJ1-2; tentative D call: TRBD1 (6 bases). The germline V and J ends were trimmed by 5 bases and 7 bases, with 20 bases remaining between them. CDR1 and CDR2 from the germline V gene are SGHAT and FQNNGV. This CDR3 comprises 15 residues. This CDR3 reads CASSPKRLQGVGYTF. The CDR3 coding sequence is TGTGCCAGCAGCCCAAAAAGGCTACAGGGTGTTGGCTACACCTTC.

The chain is built from TRBV5-5 and TRBJ1-2; no clear D. CDR3 length: 14 amino acids. V lost 0 bases, J lost 4 bases, and 10 bases lay in between. Germline V lookup: CDR1 SGHKS, CDR2 YYEKEE (reference sequence). The CDR3 spells CASSLGEGGYGYTF. CDR3 sequence (DNA): TGTGCCAGCAGCTTGGGGGAGGGCGGCTATGGCTACACCTTC.

The chain links TRBV27 to TRBJ1-4; TRBD1 matches at 7 bases. The V segment lost 8 bases and the J segment 8 bases; nucleotides outside the gene matches: 11. This CDR3 has 14 residues. Germline V gives CDR1 MNHEY, CDR2 SMNVEV (reference sequence). CDR3 residues: CASRNRGNGEKLFF. The CDR3 coding sequence is TGTGCCAGCCGAAACAGGGGAAATGGGGAAAAACTGTTTTTT.

The V gene is TRBV10-3, the J gene TRBJ1-2; 9 bases match TRBD1. Looked up from germline, CDR1 is ENHRY and CDR2 is SYGVKD. The CDR3 loop spans 14 amino acids. The trim removed 3 bases at V and 7 bases at J, leaving 6 bases unmatched. The CDR3 DNA reads TGTGCCATCAGTGAAATACAGGGGGCGAGTGGCTACACCTTC. It is translated as CAISEIQGASGYTF.

The chain recombines TRBV18 with TRBJ1-1, with 7 bases fitting TRBD1. The trim removed 0 bases at V and 4 bases at J, leaving 5 bases unmatched. Germline values: CDR1 KGHSH, CDR2 LQKENI. The CDR3 is 15 residues long. The DNA for the CDR3 is TGTGCCAGCTCACCACCGACAGGGATGGTCACTGAAGCTTTCTTT. This sequence encodes CASSPPTGMVTEAFF.

V and J are TRBV6-1 and TRBJ2-7; 8 bases map to TRBD2. The ends lost 6 bases at V and 4 bases at J; junction bases unmatched: 5. The length of the CDR3 is 13 residues. The germline V gene has CDR1 MNHNS and CDR2 SASEGT. CDR3 residues: CASRPGLGYEQYF. For the CDR3, the DNA is TGTGCCAGCAGACCGGGACTAGGTTACGAGCAGTACTTC.

In DNA form, the CDR3 reads TGTGCCAGCAGTGGGACAGCGTTCTCCTACGAGCAGTACTTC. Its protein product is CASSGTAFSYEQYF. The J gene is TRBJ2-7, the V gene TRBV7-9, with 7 nucleotides matching TRBD1. Germline values: CDR1 SEHNR, CDR2 FQNEAQ (reference sequence). CDR3 length equals 14 residues. After removal of 6 bases from V and 0 bases from J, the junction contained 5 bases not matched to a gene.

This clone was observed a handful of times. The CDR3 loop is CASSPRGVQPSGVTDTQYF. The CDR3 DNA reads as TGTGCCAGCAGCCCCAGAGGGGTCCAGCCTAGCGGGGTCACAGATACGCAGTATTTT. This chain links TRBV9 with TRBJ2-3; 9 nucleotides align to TRBD2. CDR1 is SGDLS, CDR2 YYNGEE, per germline. The CDR3 is 19 residues long. Unmatched junction bases numbered 17, after V lost 4 bases and J lost 2 bases.

A few counts support this clone. This chain joins TRBV7-2 and TRBJ2-3; a weak D match, TRBD1 (6 bases). Germline V gives CDR1 SGHTA, CDR2 FQGNSA. V was pared by 6 bases and J by 0 bases, with 13 bases between. The CDR3 runs 15 residues. For the CDR3, the DNA is TGTGCCAGCAGTCCTAACAGGGCTAGCACAGATACGCAGTATTTT. Translation: CASSPNRASTDTQYF. Combining the CDR3 with reference TRBV7-2 and TRBJ2-3 gives the whole variable domain GAGVSQSPSNKVTEKGKDVELRCDPISGHTALYWYRQSLGQGLEFLIYFQGNSAPDKSGLPSDRFSAERTGGSVSTLTIQRTQQEDSAVYLCASSPNRASTDTQYFGPGTRLTVL.

DNA for the CDR3: TGTGCCAGCAGTCGGACTAGCGGGAGCCGGGAGACCCAGTACTTC. This sequence encodes CASSRTSGSRETQYF. The gene calls are TRBV7-2 and TRBJ2-5; 13 bases agree with TRBD2. Germline trimming cut 6 bases from V and 5 bases from J; bases unmatched to any gene: 6. CDR3 size: 15 residues. The germline CDR1 and CDR2 sequences are SGHTA and FQGNSA.

This clone was counted only a few times. The chain employs TRBV6-1 and TRBJ1-5; D call uncertain. Germline CDR1 reads MNHNS; CDR2 reads SASEGT. The CDR3 has 15 amino acids. V lost 2 bases and J 4 bases, leaving 12 bases between the germline ends. CDR3 sequence (DNA): TGTGCCAGCAGTGAATTTTCCAGTATTAATCAGCCCCAGCATTTT. Residues: CASSEFSSINQPQHF.

Note on this clone: Other nucleotide sequences in the sample specify the same CDR3. The chain employs TRBV5-1 and TRBJ2-2; 10 nucleotides agree with TRBD2. Germline CDR1 is SGHRS and CDR2 is YFSETQ. This CDR3 is 16 amino acids long. With V trimmed by 0 bases and J by 3 bases, 2 bases remained unmatched. The CDR3 DNA follows: TGCGCCAGCAGCTTGGGGCTAGCGGGAGACACCGGGGAGCTGTTTTTT. This gives the protein CASSLGLAGDTGELFF. Filled out from reference TRBV5-1 and TRBJ2-2, the complete variable domain reads KAGVTQTPRYLIKTRGQQVTLSCSPISGHRSVSWYQQTPGQGLQFLFEYFSETQRNKGNFPGRFSGRQFSNSRSEMNVSTLELGDSALYLCASSLGLAGDTGELFFGEGSRLTVL.

The chain has TRBV25-1 and TRBJ2-7, with D possibly TRBD1 on 5 matching bases. From germline, CDR1 is MGHDK and CDR2 SYGVNS. The CDR3 totals 12 residues. V lost 3 bases and J 4 bases, leaving 7 bases between the germline ends. The CDR3 is CASSDQGYEQYF. Written as DNA, the CDR3 is TGTGCCAGCAGTGATCAGGGTTACGAGCAGTACTTC.

This chain links TRBV21-1 with TRBJ2-7; the D call of TRBD2 is as the table states it, not checked on the DNA. TRBV21-1 is annotated as a pseudogene. The CDR3 length is 16 residues. CDR3 DNA: TGTGCCAGCAGCAAAGATAAGAAGGAGACTGTTCGGGAGCAGTACTTC. It is translated as CASSKDKKETVREQYF.